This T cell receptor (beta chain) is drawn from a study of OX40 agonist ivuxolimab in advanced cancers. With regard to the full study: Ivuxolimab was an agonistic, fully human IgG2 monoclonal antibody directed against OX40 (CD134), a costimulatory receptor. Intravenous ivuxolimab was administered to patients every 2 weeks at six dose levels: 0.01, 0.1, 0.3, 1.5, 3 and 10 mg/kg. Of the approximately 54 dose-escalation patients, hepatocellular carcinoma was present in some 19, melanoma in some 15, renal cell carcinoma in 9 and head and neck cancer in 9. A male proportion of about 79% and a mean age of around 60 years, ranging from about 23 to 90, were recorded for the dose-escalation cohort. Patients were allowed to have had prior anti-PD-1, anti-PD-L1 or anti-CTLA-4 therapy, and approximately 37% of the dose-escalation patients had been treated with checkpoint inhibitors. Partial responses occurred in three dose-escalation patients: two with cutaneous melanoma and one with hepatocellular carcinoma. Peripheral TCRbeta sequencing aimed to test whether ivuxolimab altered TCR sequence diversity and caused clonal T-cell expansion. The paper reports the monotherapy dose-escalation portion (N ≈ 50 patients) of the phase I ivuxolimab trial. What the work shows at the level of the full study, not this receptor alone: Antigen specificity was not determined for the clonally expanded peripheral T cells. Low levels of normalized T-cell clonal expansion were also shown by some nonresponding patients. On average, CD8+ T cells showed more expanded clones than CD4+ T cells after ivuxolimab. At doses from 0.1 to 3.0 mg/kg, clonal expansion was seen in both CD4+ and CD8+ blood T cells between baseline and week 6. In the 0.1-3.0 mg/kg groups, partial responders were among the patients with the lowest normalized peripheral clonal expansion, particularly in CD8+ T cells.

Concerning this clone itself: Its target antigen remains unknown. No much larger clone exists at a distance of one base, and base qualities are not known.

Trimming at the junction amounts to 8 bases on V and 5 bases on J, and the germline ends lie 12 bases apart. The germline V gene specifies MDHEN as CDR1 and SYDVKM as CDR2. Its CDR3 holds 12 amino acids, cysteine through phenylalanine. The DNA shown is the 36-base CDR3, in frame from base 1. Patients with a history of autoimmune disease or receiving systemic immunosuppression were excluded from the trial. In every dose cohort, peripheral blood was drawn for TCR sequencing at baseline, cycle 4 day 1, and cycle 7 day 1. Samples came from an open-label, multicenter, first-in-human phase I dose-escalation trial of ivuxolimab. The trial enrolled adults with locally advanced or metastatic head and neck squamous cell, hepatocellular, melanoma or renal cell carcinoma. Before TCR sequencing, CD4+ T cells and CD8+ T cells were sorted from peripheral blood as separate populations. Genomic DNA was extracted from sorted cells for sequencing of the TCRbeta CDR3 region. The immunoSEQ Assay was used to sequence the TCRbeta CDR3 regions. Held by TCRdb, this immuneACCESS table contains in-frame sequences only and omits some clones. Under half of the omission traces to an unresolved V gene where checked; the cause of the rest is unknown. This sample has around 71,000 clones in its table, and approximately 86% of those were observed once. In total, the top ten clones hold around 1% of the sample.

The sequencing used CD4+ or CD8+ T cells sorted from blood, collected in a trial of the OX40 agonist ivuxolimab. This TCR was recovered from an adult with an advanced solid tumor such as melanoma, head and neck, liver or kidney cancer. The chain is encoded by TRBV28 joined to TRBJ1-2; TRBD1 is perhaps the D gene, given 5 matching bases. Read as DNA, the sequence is TGTGCCAGCTCCTGGGGGGGGTATGGCTACACCTTC. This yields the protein CASSWGGYGYTF.